This TCR beta chain was recorded in a study of T cells in Graves' hyperthyroidism and ophthalmopathy. The study's findings and limits: In the blood, most expanded thyroid clonotypes above 0.001 appeared as well.

Exclusion followed for patients with uncontrolled infection, other autoimmune disease, pregnancy or lactation. This clonotype came up many times. Its target is unknown. Germline CDR1 and CDR2: LGHDT and YNNKEL (reference sequence). This CDR3 comprises 15 residues. V gave up 7 bases and J gave up 4 bases, with 17 bases separating them. TCR beta CDR3 regions were amplified from RNA. HTBI primers were the set used in a first-round RT-PCR of the TCR CDR3. A single record per CDR3 protein comes from TCRdb applying MiXCR to the multiplex PCR reads. Of 400,000 to 450,000 distinct CDR3 sequences detected, roughly 15% appear once; the ten largest clones hold roughly an eighth.

The gene calls are TRBV3-1 and TRBJ2-1, with a tentative D call TRBD2 (6 bases). The TCR comes from a man aged 18 to 30 with Graves' ophthalmopathy. The sequencing input was blood. CDR3 residues: CASIPGLTAYNEQFF. The CDR3 coding sequence is TGTGCCAGCATCCCGGGACTCACGGCTTACAATGAGCAGTTCTTC.